This T cell receptor beta chain was sequenced for a study of cytomegalovirus exposure and HLA in healthy donors. Study-level findings and limits: Cytomegalovirus association was listed for under 200 TCR beta chains. Solely CMV serostatus was available to characterize immune exposure.

Points on this clone: Its antigen is undetermined.

PCR involved 60 Vbeta and 13 Jbeta primers. Authors' data handling: It was a later analysis that counted approximately 81 million unique TCR beta chains, of which some 10 million were shared. Profiling relied on immunoSEQ multiplex PCR, and the TCRdb table lists in-frame clones only, not all of them. The DNA was the basis for D and trimming; V, J and clone size are from that table. The data hold about 190,000 clones, with around 87% observed a single time. The CDR3 contains 14 residues. V was pared by 1 base and J by 2 bases, with 9 bases between. Germline V lookup: CDR1 SGHVS, CDR2 FQNEAQ. The sample consisted of PBMCs. This clonotype was obtained from a boy aged 2 to 10 in good health and CMV-seronegative. The chain links TRBV7-8 to TRBJ2-7; unclear D gene. The CDR3, as DNA: TGTGCCAGCAGCTTAGTATCTCTAGCCTACGAGCAGTACTTC. Protein: CASSLVSLAYEQYF.